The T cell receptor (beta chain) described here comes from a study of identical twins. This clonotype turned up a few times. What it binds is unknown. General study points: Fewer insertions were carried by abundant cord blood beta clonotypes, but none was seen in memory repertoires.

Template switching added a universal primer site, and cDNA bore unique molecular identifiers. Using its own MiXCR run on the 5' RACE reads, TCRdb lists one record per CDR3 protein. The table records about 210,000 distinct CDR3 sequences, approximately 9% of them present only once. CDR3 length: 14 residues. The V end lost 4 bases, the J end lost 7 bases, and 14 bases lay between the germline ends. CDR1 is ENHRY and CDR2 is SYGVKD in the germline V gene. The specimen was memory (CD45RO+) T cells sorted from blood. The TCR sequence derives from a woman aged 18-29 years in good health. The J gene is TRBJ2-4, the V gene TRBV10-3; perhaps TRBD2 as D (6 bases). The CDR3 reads CAISGGTSFNIQYF. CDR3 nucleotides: TGTGCCATCAGTGGAGGAACTAGCTTTAACATTCAGTACTTC.